This TCR beta chain appears in the sequencing data of a study of blood T cell repertoires in COVID-19 (dated by TCRdb to about 2020). Broadly, across the study: Samples covering the acute and convalescent phases of COVID-19 were provided by collaborators in the United States, Italy and Spain. The material from the prospective study consisted of cDNA or gDNA derived from T cells, B-cell-depleted T cells, or PBMCs. Deeply sampled blood TCRbeta repertoires from subjects exposed to, actively infected with, or recovered from COVID-19 were included in the dataset. The repertoires were released in a freely available public database meant as a resource for research on the immune response to SARS-CoV-2. Samples came from the ongoing ImmuneRACE study (first 160 participants) plus 1,254 subjects from 6 global collaborators. Nearly every sample came with metadata listing a de-identified subject ID, COVID-19 status, age in years and sex. Where available, HLA class I and class II types were taken from metadata supplied by the sample provider and were not determined by assay-based typing.

Each collaborating institution followed its own protocols to collect whole blood in K2EDTA tubes. For TCRbeta analysis, collaborators shipped samples as frozen whole blood, isolated PBMCs, or DNA extracted from either of those sample types. Per the germline V gene, MNHEY is the CDR1 and SVGAGI is the CDR2. The CDR3 spans 13 residues, from the cysteine through the phenylalanine. Just the 39-base CDR3 DNA is kept, in frame starting at base 1. V is clipped by 7 bases and J by 10 bases, and the sequence between their germline boundaries is 14 bases long. As concerns this clone: The antigen this receptor binds is unknown. No base qualities exist here, and no much larger clone lies one base off it.

TCRbeta CDR3 regions were amplified from genomic DNA by means of the immunoSEQ Assay, a bias-controlled multiplex PCR. The study's own analysis went as follows. Within the assay, amplification of reference gene primers was used to estimate how many nucleated cells each sample contained. To quantify the absolute abundance of each unique TCRbeta CDR3 rearrangement, sequence reads were collapsed and filtered. Productive Simpson clonality was computed per sample as the square root of Simpson's diversity index over productive rearrangements. TCRdb's version of the immuneACCESS table is confined to in-frame rearrangements and falls short of the full clone set. An unresolved V gene accounts for under half of the shortfall where checked; the remainder is of unknown origin. The DNA gave D and trimming, while V, J and clone size come from that table. The sample has roughly 140,000 clones on record, approximately 84% of them singletons. 2.2% of the sample is taken by the ten largest.

Overall results and qualifications from the work: Clinical and demographic metadata were provided uncurated, with the amount varying by source and participant.

This TCR was recovered from a man aged 70 or older with acute or convalescent COVID-19. Sequences were obtained from peripheral blood. Recombination connected TRBV6-5 to TRBJ1-6, with a weak D call of TRBD1 (5 bases match). The CDR3 reads as follows: CASTDGGGSPLHF. Read as DNA, the sequence is TGTGCCAGCACCGACGGGGGGGGGTCACCCCTCCACTTT.